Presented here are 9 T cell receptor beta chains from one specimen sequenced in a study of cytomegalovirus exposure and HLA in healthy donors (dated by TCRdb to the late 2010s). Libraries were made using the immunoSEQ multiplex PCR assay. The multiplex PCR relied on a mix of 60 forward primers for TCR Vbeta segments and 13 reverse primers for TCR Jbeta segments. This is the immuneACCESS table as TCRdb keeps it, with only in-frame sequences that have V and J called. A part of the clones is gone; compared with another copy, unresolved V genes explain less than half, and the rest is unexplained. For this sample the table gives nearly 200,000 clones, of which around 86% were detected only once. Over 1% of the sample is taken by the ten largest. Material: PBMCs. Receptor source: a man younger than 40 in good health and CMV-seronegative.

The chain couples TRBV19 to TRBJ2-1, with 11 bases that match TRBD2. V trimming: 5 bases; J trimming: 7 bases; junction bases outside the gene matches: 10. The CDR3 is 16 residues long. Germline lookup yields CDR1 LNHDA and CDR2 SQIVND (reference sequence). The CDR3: CASSVIAGGSNNEQFF. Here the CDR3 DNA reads TGTGCCAGTAGTGTCATAGCGGGAGGGAGTAATAATGAGCAGTTCTTC.

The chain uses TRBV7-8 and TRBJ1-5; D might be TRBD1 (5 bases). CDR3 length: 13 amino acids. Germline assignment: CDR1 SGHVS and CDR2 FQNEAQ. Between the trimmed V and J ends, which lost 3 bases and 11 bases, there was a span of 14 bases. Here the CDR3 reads CASSFEGTSAQHF. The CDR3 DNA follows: TGTGCCAGCAGCTTTGAGGGGACTTCGGCCCAGCATTTT.

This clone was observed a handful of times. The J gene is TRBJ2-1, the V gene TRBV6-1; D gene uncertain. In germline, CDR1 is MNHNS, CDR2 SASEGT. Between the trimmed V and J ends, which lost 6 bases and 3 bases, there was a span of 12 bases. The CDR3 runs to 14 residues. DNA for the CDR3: TGTGCCAGCAGGTCGACACGGTACTACAATGAGCAGTTCTTC. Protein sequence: CASRSTRYYNEQFF.

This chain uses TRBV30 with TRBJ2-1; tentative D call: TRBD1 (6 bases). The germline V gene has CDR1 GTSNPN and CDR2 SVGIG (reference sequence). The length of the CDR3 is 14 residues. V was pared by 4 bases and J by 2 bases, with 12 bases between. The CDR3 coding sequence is TGTGCCTGGAACCGGGACACTGCCTACAATGAGCAGTTCTTC. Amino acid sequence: CAWNRDTAYNEQFF.

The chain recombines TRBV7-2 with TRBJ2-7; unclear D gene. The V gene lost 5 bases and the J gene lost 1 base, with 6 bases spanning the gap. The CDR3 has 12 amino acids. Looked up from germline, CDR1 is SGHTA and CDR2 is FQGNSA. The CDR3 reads CASSQDSYEQYF. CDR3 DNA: TGTGCCAGCAGCCAGGATTCCTACGAGCAGTACTTC.

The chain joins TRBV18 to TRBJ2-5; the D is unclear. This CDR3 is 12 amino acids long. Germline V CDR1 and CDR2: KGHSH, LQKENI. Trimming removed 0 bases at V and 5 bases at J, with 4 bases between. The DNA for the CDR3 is TGTGCCAGCTCACCACCGTCTGAGACCCAGTACTTC. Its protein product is CASSPPSETQYF. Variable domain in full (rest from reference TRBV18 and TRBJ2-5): NAGVMQNPRHLVRRRGQEARLRCSPMKGHSHVYWYRQLPEEGLKFMVYLQKENIIDESGMPKERFSAEFPKEGPSILRIQQVVRGDSAAYFCASSPPSETQYFGPGTRLLVL.

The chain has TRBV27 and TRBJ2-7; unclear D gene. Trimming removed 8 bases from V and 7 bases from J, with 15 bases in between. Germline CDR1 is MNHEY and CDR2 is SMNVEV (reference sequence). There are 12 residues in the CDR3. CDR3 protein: CASQGLGREQYF. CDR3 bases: TGTGCCAGCCAAGGCCTGGGCAGGGAGCAGTACTTC.

CDR3 sequence reads: CASSNPTGYSNQPQHF. CDR3 in DNA: TGTGCCAGTAGTAACCCGACAGGCTATAGCAATCAGCCCCAGCATTTT. The rearrangement uses TRBV19 and TRBJ1-5; TRBD1 might be the D (6 bases). Trimming took 4 bases from V and 0 from J, leaving 13 bases between them. The CDR3 consists of 16 residues. Germline CDR1 LNHDA, CDR2 SQIVND (reference sequence).

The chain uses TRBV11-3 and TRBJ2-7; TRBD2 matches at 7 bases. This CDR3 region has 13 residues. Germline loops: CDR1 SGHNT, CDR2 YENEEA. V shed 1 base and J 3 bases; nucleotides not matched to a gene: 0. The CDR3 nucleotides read TGTGCCAGCAGCTTAGGCGGGAGCTACGAGCAGTACTTC. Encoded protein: CASSLGGSYEQYF. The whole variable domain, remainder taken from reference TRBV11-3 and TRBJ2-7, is EAGVVQSPRYKIIEKKQPVAFWCNPISGHNTLYWYLQNLGQGPELLIRYENEEAVDDSQLPKDRFSAERLKGVDSTLKIQPAELGDSAVYLCASSLGGSYEQYFGPGTRLTVT.